This is a list of T cell receptor beta chains from one sample in a study of cytomegalovirus exposure and HLA in healthy donors. Method: immunoSEQ multiplex PCR; TCRdb's copy keeps in-frame clones and lacks some. This table holds some 170,000 clones, roughly 79% found once. The sequenced sample was PBMCs. Receptor source: a woman aged 18-29 years in good health and CMV-seropositive. The CDR3 runs from the conserved cysteine through the conserved F or W. A D gene is named only where the DNA matches it firmly. Some rows mark clone size as missing; the rest say once, few, many or name a class of expanded clone.

V gene	clone size	D gene	J gene	CDR3 protein	CDR3 DNA
TRBV6-1	.	.	TRBJ2-2	CASSVQDTGELFF	TGTGCCAGCAGCGTACAAGACACCGGGGAGCTGTTTTTT
TRBV6-1	.	TRBD1	TRBJ1-5	CASSKDRGSEPQHF	TGTGCCAGCAGTAAGGACAGGGGGAGTGAGCCCCAGCATTTT
TRBV14	.	TRBD1	TRBJ2-7	CASSHTSRTGPYEQYF	TGTGCCAGCAGCCATACATCCCGGACAGGGCCTTACGAGCAGTACTTC
TRBV7-8	.	.	TRBJ2-5	CASSFRRDQETQYF	TGTGCCAGCAGCTTTAGAAGAGACCAAGAGACCCAGTACTTC
TRBV28	.	TRBD1	TRBJ1-6	CASTIRGQGLFTLHF	TGTGCCAGCACCATCCGGGGACAGGGACTCTTCACCCTCCACTTT
TRBV5-6	.	.	TRBJ2-7	CASSLLGASYEQYF	TGTGCCAGCAGCTTATTGGGGGCTTCCTACGAGCAGTACTTC
TRBV28	once	.	TRBJ2-5	CASRGTAGEETQYF	TGTGCCAGCAGGGGTACGGCAGGGGAGGAGACCCAGTACTTC
TRBV5-8	.	TRBD1	TRBJ2-5	CASSIGTDQETQYF	TGTGCCAGCAGCATAGGGACAGACCAAGAGACCCAGTACTTC
TRBV18	.	TRBD1	TRBJ2-5	CASSPRDRGIIQETQYF	TGTGCCAGCTCACCACGTGACAGGGGTATCATCCAAGAGACCCAGTACTTC
TRBV6-6	.	TRBD1	TRBJ1-2	CASSRGQANYGYTF	TGTGCCAGCAGTAGGGGACAGGCTAACTATGGCTACACCTTC
TRBV9	.	.	TRBJ1-2	CASSATPPGGYTF	TGTGCCAGCAGCGCGACACCCCCAGGTGGCTACACCTTC
TRBV6-1	.	TRBD1	TRBJ2-7	CASSADRGREQYF	TGTGCCAGCAGCGCGGACAGGGGGAGGGAGCAGTACTTC
TRBV7-8	.	TRBD1	TRBJ1-2	CASSLFAGGSYGYTF	TGTGCCAGCAGCTTATTTGCAGGGGGCTCCTATGGCTACACCTTC
TRBV6-6	.	.	TRBJ2-1	CASSYSNNEQFF	TGTGCCAGCAGTTACTCTAACAATGAGCAGTTCTTC
TRBV11-2	.	.	TRBJ2-3	CASSFAIHRSTDTQYF	TGTGCCAGCAGCTTCGCAATACACAGAAGCACAGATACGCAGTATTTT
TRBV14	.	.	TRBJ1-2	CASSPLNLRLLGYTF	TGTGCCAGCAGCCCCTTAAACTTGCGACTTCTGGGCTACACCTTC
TRBV7-9	.	TRBD1	TRBJ2-3	CASSLERTGLDTQYF	TGTGCCAGCAGCTTAGAGAGGACAGGGCTAGATACGCAGTATTTT
TRBV13	once	.	TRBJ2-1	CASSLIRGNEQFF	TGTGCCAGCAGCTTAATTAGGGGAAATGAGCAGTTCTTC
TRBV6-5	once	TRBD1	TRBJ2-5	CASSFLQGTLETQYF	TGTGCCAGCAGTTTCTTACAGGGGACGTTAGAGACCCAGTACTTC
TRBV5-4	.	.	TRBJ1-6	CASSNRFSSYNSPLHF	TGTGCCAGCAGCAACAGGTTCAGCTCCTATAATTCACCCCTCCACTTT
TRBV5-8	.	.	TRBJ2-5	CASSFSGLETQYF	TGTGCCAGCAGCTTCTCGGGGTTGGAGACCCAGTACTTC
TRBV6-5	.	TRBD2	TRBJ2-1	CASSYPVAGVYNEQFF	TGTGCCAGCAGTTATCCAGTAGCGGGGGTGTACAATGAGCAGTTCTTC
TRBV5-8	.	TRBD1	TRBJ1-2	CASSWQGADGYTF	TGTGCCAGCAGCTGGCAGGGGGCGGATGGCTACACCTTC
TRBV15	.	TRBD1	TRBJ2-1	CATSRDRGGGFDEQFF	TGTGCCACCAGCAGGGACAGGGGCGGTGGTTTCGATGAGCAGTTCTTC
TRBV19	.	TRBD1	TRBJ1-2	CASSLWTGSYGYTF	TGTGCCAGTAGTCTCTGGACAGGTAGCTATGGCTACACCTTC
TRBV5-4	few	.	TRBJ1-3	CASSSRGESGNTIYF	TGTGCCAGCAGCTCCCGGGGGGAGTCTGGAAACACCATATATTTT
TRBV7-3	.	TRBD2	TRBJ2-1	CASSLGGTIHNEQFF	TGTGCCAGCAGCTTGGGAGGGACTATCCACAATGAGCAGTTCTTC
TRBV5-6	.	TRBD1	TRBJ2-1	CASSYKPPGQGWYNEQFF	TGTGCCAGCAGCTACAAACCTCCGGGACAGGGTTGGTACAATGAGCAGTTCTTC
TRBV6-5	.	.	TRBJ2-7	CASSYTPGQGYEQYF	TGTGCCAGCAGTTACACTCCGGGACAAGGCTACGAGCAGTACTTC
TRBV19	.	TRBD1	TRBJ1-1	CASSLGTGAGEAFF	TGTGCCAGTAGTTTGGGGACAGGGGCGGGTGAAGCTTTCTTT
TRBV5-4	.	.	TRBJ2-3	CASSLVQGFTDTQYF	TGTGCCAGCAGCTTGGTTCAGGGATTCACAGATACGCAGTATTTT
TRBV28	.	.	TRBJ2-5	CASSLNYQSQETQYF	TGTGCCAGCAGTTTAAACTACCAGTCCCAAGAGACCCAGTACTTC
TRBV4-1	.	TRBD2	TRBJ2-5	CASSQHVTSGGSGETQYF	TGCGCCAGCAGCCAACACGTTACTAGCGGGGGATCGGGAGAGACCCAGTACTTC
TRBV15	.	.	TRBJ2-1	CATSRLHSTNEQFF	TGTGCCACCAGCAGACTACACAGTACGAATGAGCAGTTCTTC
TRBV5-4	.	.	TRBJ2-3	CASSFGDLTDTQYF	TGTGCCAGCAGCTTCGGGGATCTCACAGATACGCAGTATTTT
TRBV5-1	once	TRBD1	TRBJ2-7	CASSTQPGQGYEQYF	TGCGCCAGCAGCACACAACCGGGACAGGGCTACGAGCAGTACTTC
TRBV5-1	.	.	TRBJ2-5	CASSLWGQQETQYF	TGCGCCAGCAGCTTATGGGGGCAGCAAGAGACCCAGTACTTC
TRBV6-1	.	.	TRBJ1-1	CASSAIQGIPNTEAFF	TGTGCCAGCAGTGCGATCCAGGGTATACCGAACACTGAAGCTTTCTTT
TRBV29-1	once	.	TRBJ2-7	CSVADRSSYEQYF	TGCAGCGTGGCAGACAGGAGCTCCTACGAGCAGTACTTC
TRBV7-2	.	.	TRBJ2-2	CASTLGGGPTGELFF	TGTGCCAGCACCTTGGGGGGGGGCCCCACCGGGGAGCTGTTTTTT
TRBV9	once	.	TRBJ2-7	CASSVGTGLFYEQYF	TGTGCCAGCAGCGTAGGGACCGGACTCTTTTACGAGCAGTACTTC
TRBV10-3	.	.	TRBJ1-6	CAISDQNSPLHF	TGTGCCATCAGTGATCAGAATTCACCCCTCCACTTT
TRBV7-9	.	.	TRBJ2-6	CASSLGLGEDNVLTF	TGTGCCAGCAGCTTAGGGTTAGGGGAAGACAACGTCCTGACTTTC
TRBV13	once	TRBD1	TRBJ1-6	CASSSLDRGNSPLHF	TGTGCCAGCAGCTCGTTGGACAGGGGAAATTCACCCCTCCACTTT
TRBV4-2	.	.	TRBJ2-3	CASSQDHGVMASGDRDTQYF	TGTGCCAGCAGCCAAGACCATGGGGTGATGGCTAGCGGGGACAGGGATACGCAGTATTTT